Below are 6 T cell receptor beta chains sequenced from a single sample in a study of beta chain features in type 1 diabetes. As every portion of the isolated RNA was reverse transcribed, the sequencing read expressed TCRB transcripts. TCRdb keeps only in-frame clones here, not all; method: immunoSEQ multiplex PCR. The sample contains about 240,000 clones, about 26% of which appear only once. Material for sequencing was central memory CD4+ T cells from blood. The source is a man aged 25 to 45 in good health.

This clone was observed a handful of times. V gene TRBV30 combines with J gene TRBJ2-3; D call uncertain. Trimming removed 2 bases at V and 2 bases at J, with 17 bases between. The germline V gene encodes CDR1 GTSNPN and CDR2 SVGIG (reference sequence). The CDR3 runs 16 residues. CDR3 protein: CAWSTPLVPNTDTQYF. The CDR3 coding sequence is TGTGCCTGGAGTACCCCATTAGTCCCTAACACAGATACGCAGTATTTT. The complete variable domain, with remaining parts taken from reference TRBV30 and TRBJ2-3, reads SQTIHQWPATLVQPVGSPLSLECTVEGTSNPNLYWYRQAAGRGLQLLFYSVGIGQISSEVPQNLSASRPQDRQFILSSKKLLLSDSGFYLCAWSTPLVPNTDTQYFGPGTRLTVL.

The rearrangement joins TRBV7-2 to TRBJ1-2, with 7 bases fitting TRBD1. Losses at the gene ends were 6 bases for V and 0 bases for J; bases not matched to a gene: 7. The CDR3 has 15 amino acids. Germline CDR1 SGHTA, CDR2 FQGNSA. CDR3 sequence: CASSINRGTNYGYTF. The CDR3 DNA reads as TGTGCCAGCAGTATAAACAGGGGAACTAACTATGGCTACACCTTC.

CDR3 amino acids: CAWSGTGGTQYF. The CDR3, as DNA: TGTGCCTGGAGTGGGACAGGGGGGACCCAGTACTTC. The V call is TRBV30, the J call TRBJ2-5, with 10 bases lining up with TRBD1. This CDR3 is 12 amino acids long. Germline V lookup: CDR1 GTSNPN, CDR2 SVGIG (reference sequence). Trimming removed 1 base from V and 7 bases from J; junction bases left unmatched: 0.

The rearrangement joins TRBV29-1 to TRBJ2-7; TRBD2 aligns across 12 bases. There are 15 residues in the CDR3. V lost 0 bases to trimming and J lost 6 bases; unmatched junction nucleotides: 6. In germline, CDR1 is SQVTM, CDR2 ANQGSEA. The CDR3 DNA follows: TGCAGCGTTGAAGAGGAGACTAGCGGGAGCTCCGAGCAGTACTTC. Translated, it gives CSVEEETSGSSEQYF.

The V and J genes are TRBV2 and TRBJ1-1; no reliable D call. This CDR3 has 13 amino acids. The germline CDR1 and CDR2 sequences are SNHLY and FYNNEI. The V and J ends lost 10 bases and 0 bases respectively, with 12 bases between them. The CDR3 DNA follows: TGTGCCACGGGGAGGGAACTGAACACTGAAGCTTTCTTT. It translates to CATGRELNTEAFF.

CDR3 sequence: CSVGYRGDTEAFF. CDR3 nucleotides: TGCAGCGTTGGCTACAGGGGTGACACTGAAGCTTTCTTT. The chain has TRBV29-1 and TRBJ1-1; the match to TRBD1 covers 7 bases. Germline trimming cut 4 bases from V and 3 bases from J; bases unmatched to any gene: 5. The CDR3 is 13 amino acids. Germline CDR1 reads SQVTM; CDR2 reads ANQGSEA.